These T cell receptor beta chains were read from a single sample in a study of cytomegalovirus exposure and HLA in healthy donors. The method was immunoSEQ multiplex PCR; TCRdb's version includes in-frame clones alone and lacks a portion of them. This table has 150,000 to 180,000 clones, around 81% appearing once. The sequenced material came from PBMCs. Every receptor here comes from a woman aged 40 to 50 in good health and CMV-seropositive. Each CDR3 is given with its conserved first and last residue. The D gene is left open where the match is weak. Clone size is shown for a subset of rows, as once, few, many or a class of expanded clone.

d_call	v_call	clone_size	j_call	cdr3_aa	cdr3_nt
TRBD1	TRBV11-2	-	TRBJ2-7	CASRGTGTAYEQYF	TGTGCCAGCAGAGGAACCGGGACAGCCTACGAGCAGTACTTC
-	TRBV5-1	-	TRBJ2-5	CASRPAGETQYF	TGCGCCAGCCGGCCGGCAGGGGAGACCCAGTACTTC
TRBD2	TRBV10-2	-	TRBJ2-3	CASSLLAGGESATQYF	TGCGCCAGCAGCCTCCTAGCGGGAGGGGAATCGGCTACGCAGTATTTT
-	TRBV28	once	TRBJ1-2	CASSPRRAGYGYTF	TGTGCCAGCAGTCCACGGCGGGCAGGTTATGGCTACACCTTC
TRBD2	TRBV29-1	once	TRBJ2-1	CSSRGAGELQGSYNEQFF	TGCAGCTCTAGAGGAGCGGGAGAACTCCAAGGCTCCTACAATGAGCAGTTCTTC
TRBD2	TRBV7-8	-	TRBJ2-7	CASSSGTTEQYF	TGTGCCAGCAGCTCTGGGACTACCGAGCAGTACTTC
TRBD2	TRBV4-1	-	TRBJ2-1	CASSQSEAGVGDEQFF	TGCGCCAGCAGCCAATCCGAAGCGGGAGTGGGCGATGAGCAGTTCTTC
-	TRBV7-6	-	TRBJ2-5	CASSSGQGGLETQYF	TGTGCCAGCAGCTCTGGGCAGGGAGGCCTAGAGACCCAGTACTTC
TRBD1	TRBV28	once	TRBJ1-5	CASSLNRGQPQHF	TGTGCCAGCAGTTTAAACAGGGGTCAGCCCCAGCATTTT
TRBD2	TRBV11-2	-	TRBJ2-1	CASSLYGLDNNEQFF	TGTGCCAGCAGCTTATATGGACTAGACAACAATGAGCAGTTCTTC
-	TRBV25-1	-	TRBJ1-2	CASSRDTYGYTF	TGTGCCAGCAGCCGGGACACCTATGGCTACACCTTC
-	TRBV7-9	-	TRBJ2-1	CASSLARQSYNEQFF	TGTGCCAGCAGCTTAGCGCGGCAGTCCTACAATGAGCAGTTCTTC
TRBD1	TRBV6-5	many	TRBJ2-3	CASSYRGQGATDTQYF	TGTGCCAGCAGTTACCGAGGACAGGGGGCCACAGATACGCAGTATTTT
-	TRBV19	-	TRBJ2-3	CASSSQRLARADTQYF	TGTGCCAGTAGCTCCCAGAGGCTAGCCCGGGCAGATACGCAGTATTTT
TRBD2	TRBV6-6	once	TRBJ2-1	CASSFIAGGSEEQFF	TGTGCCAGCAGTTTCATAGCGGGTGGCTCGGAGGAGCAGTTCTTC
TRBD2	TRBV9	-	TRBJ2-2	CASSVAGGQNTGELFF	TGTGCCAGCAGCGTAGCGGGAGGGCAGAACACCGGGGAGCTGTTTTTT
TRBD2	TRBV5-1	-	TRBJ2-1	CASSLVAGGLLSSYNEQFF	TGCGCCAGCAGCTTGGTTGCGGGAGGGCTACTGAGCTCCTACAATGAGCAGTTCTTC
TRBD1	TRBV7-6	-	TRBJ2-1	CASSSLTGSSYNEQFF	TGTGCCAGCAGCTCTTTGACAGGGAGCTCCTACAATGAGCAGTTCTTC
TRBD2	TRBV29-1	few	TRBJ2-1	CSVFSGTSYNEQFF	TGCAGCGTTTTTAGCGGGACGTCCTACAATGAGCAGTTCTTC
TRBD1	TRBV30	-	TRBJ2-7	CACLPDRAEQYF	TGTGCCTGCCTCCCCGACAGGGCCGAGCAGTACTTC
-	TRBV10-3	-	TRBJ2-7	CAISLTVTYEQYF	TGTGCCATCAGTCTGACAGTGACCTACGAGCAGTACTTC
TRBD2	TRBV18	-	TRBJ2-5	CASSPPITSERETQYF	TGTGCCAGCTCACCACCTATAACTAGCGAACGTGAGACCCAGTACTTC
TRBD2	TRBV19	-	TRBJ2-7	CASSISPGGLYEQYF	TGTGCCAGTAGTATATCGCCGGGAGGGCTTTACGAGCAGTACTTC